The entry below describes one T cell receptor beta chain. The CDR3 length is 13 residues. The data derive from a study of T cells expressing NK-cell markers. Across the study: Cells sorted as CD3+CD56+NKG2C+, CD3+CD56+NKG2C- and CD3+CD56-NKG2C+ T cells supplied the TCR beta repertoires.

TCRdb reworked the 5' RACE reads into one entry per CDR3 protein, no DNA. In total, the table holds 440,000 or so distinct CDR3 sequences. The source of this sequence is a woman aged 18-70 years in good health. Input material: blood T cells: a sorted CD56 or NKG2C T cell subset, CD4+ or CD8+ T cells, or bulk PBMC T cells (not recorded which). The V gene is TRBV12-3 or TRBV12-4, the J gene TRBJ1-2. The CDR3 region is CASTQKGHYGYTF.